The clone carrying this TCR beta chain was counted a single time. The antigen is not known. Profiled with immunoSEQ multiplex PCR; TCRdb holds only in-frame clones, not every one. Among around 80,000 clones listed, roughly 85% were seen once. The data originate from a study of T cell clones after liver transplantation. About the study: Patients counted as tolerant after at least one year off all immunosuppression, enzymes not exceeding twice normal.

General study points: In a couple of subjects, few donor cells limited the measurable donor-reactive repertoire. Compared with third party-reactive sequences, donor-reactive ones declined more, independent of withdrawal success.

V was trimmed by 0 bases and J by 4 bases, leaving 14 bases between them. Germline V lookup: CDR1 WNHNN, CDR2 SYGVQD (reference sequence). CDR3 length equals 16 residues. Sorting of unstimulated PBMCs yielded separate CD3+CD4+ and CD3+CD8+ fractions. The V gene is TRBV10-1, the J gene TRBJ2-3; D might be TRBD2 (6 bases). The material sequenced was CD4+ T cells from blood, taken 45 to 47 months after liver transplant. This clonotype was obtained from a human patient who received a liver transplant. The graft donor may be the source of some T cells. The CDR3 is CASSESRGKGPDTQYF. CDR3 DNA: TGCGCCAGCAGTGAGTCGCGCGGGAAAGGGCCAGATACGCAGTATTTT.